This is a list of T cell receptor beta chains from one sample in a study of blood T cell repertoires in COVID-19. Generated by immunoSEQ multiplex PCR, the TCRdb table keeps only in-frame clones and is missing some. Among approximately 300,000 clones listed, roughly 80% were seen once. The sample taken for sequencing was peripheral blood. Source of these receptors: a woman in her 50s with active or convalescent COVID-19. The CDR3 runs from the conserved cysteine through the conserved F or W. Some rows have no size entry. The others give once, few or many, or a class for an expanded clone.

CDR3	size	V	J
CASSPAVDQPQHF	.	TRBV18	TRBJ1-5
CACRGRESRQFF	.	TRBV30	TRBJ2-1
CASHAARNSPLHF	once	TRBV19	TRBJ1-6
CASSLESGRATDTQYF	.	TRBV11-3	TRBJ2-3
CASSTRREGPTKETQYF	.	TRBV27	TRBJ2-5
CASSLAGANNSPLHF	once	TRBV7-8	TRBJ1-6
CASSPRRGAGSYNEQFF	once	TRBV27	TRBJ2-1
CASSQAVQTPLHF	.	TRBV3-1/TRBV3-2	TRBJ1-6
CASSQGDSPEQYF	.	TRBV14	TRBJ2-7
CASSEDRGIGYTF	.	TRBV2	TRBJ1-2
CASNPQGFSETQYF	.	TRBV27	TRBJ2-5
CAIRLGGFYGYTF	few	TRBV2	TRBJ1-2
CSASHLAGEETQYF	.	TRBV20-1	TRBJ2-5
CSVEGTSGRFGYWDEQFF	.	TRBV29-1	TRBJ2-1
CASGGLAGADTQYF	.	TRBV2	TRBJ2-3